A selection of T cell receptor beta chains follows, all from one sample in a study of T-cell memory formation after mild COVID-19. Using its own MiXCR run on the 5' RACE reads, TCRdb lists one record per CDR3 protein. This table has roughly 250,000 distinct CDR3 sequences, approximately 15% appearing once. The sequenced sample was PBMCs or a T cell subset sorted from them (not recorded which). These receptors all stem from a man between 18 and 35 years old who had mild COVID-19 (a few samples of this study predate the infection). Cell type and time point are not known. CDR3s include the opening cysteine and the closing phenylalanine or tryptophan. A D gene is named only where the DNA matches it firmly. Clone size is not always given. Where it is, it says once, few, many or a class for expanded clones.

V gene	J gene	D gene	clone size	CDR3 protein	CDR3 DNA
TRBV4-2	TRBJ2-3	TRBD2	-	CASSTGLASTDTQYF	TGTGCCAGCAGCACCGGACTAGCTAGCACAGATACGCAGTATTTT
TRBV19	TRBJ2-7	-	-	CASSQGSLYEQYF	TGTGCCAGTAGTCAGGGGTCCCTCTACGAGCAGTACTTC
TRBV19	TRBJ1-5	-	few	CASSDGHNQPQHF	TGTGCCAGTAGTGACGGCCACAATCAGCCCCAGCATTTT
TRBV20-1	TRBJ2-7	TRBD1	-	CSARGQGARGTTEQYF	TGCAGTGCTAGGGGACAGGGGGCGCGCGGAACCACCGAGCAGTACTTC
TRBV28	TRBJ2-7	-	-	CASSFRMGYEQYF	TGTGCCAGCAGTTTCCGAATGGGCTACGAGCAGTACTTC
TRBV5-1	TRBJ1-4	-	-	CASSSPTEQRPTNEKLFF	TGCGCCAGCAGCTCACCCACCGAGCAGCGCCCAACTAATGAAAAACTGTTTTTT
TRBV4-2	TRBJ2-4	-	-	CASSFPPRGTRNIQYF	TGTGCCAGCAGCTTCCCCCCCCGGGGCACTAGAAACATTCAGTACTTC
TRBV6-1	TRBJ1-5	-	few	CASSSQLGLNSNQPQHF	TGTGCCAGCAGCTCCCAGTTGGGACTCAATAGCAATCAGCCCCAGCATTTT
TRBV9	TRBJ2-6	-	-	CASSPRLGTASGANVLTF	TGTGCCAGCAGCCCCCGACTAGGGACAGCAAGCGGGGCCAACGTCCTGACTTTC
TRBV5-1	TRBJ1-2	-	-	CASSSQGDYGYTF	TGCGCCAGCAGCTCCCAAGGGGACTATGGCTACACCTTC
TRBV5-1	TRBJ2-2	-	-	CASQEGPINTGELFF	TGCGCCAGCCAGGAAGGGCCTATAAACACCGGGGAGCTGTTTTTT
TRBV5-1	TRBJ2-3	-	-	CASSLFGSRGTDTQYF	TGCGCCAGCAGCTTGTTTGGGAGTCGGGGCACAGATACGCAGTATTTT
TRBV18	TRBJ2-3	-	few	CASSPPGQGRVRDTQYF	TGTGCCAGCTCACCACCGGGGCAGGGGAGAGTTCGGGATACGCAGTATTTT
TRBV24-1	TRBJ2-2	TRBD2	-	CATGLAGPLGTGELFF	TGTGCCACTGGACTAGCGGGCCCTCTGGGGACCGGGGAGCTGTTTTTT
TRBV20-1	TRBJ1-1	TRBD1	few	CSGLTGGHTEAFF	TGCAGTGGTCTGACAGGGGGCCACACTGAAGCTTTCTTT
TRBV5-1	TRBJ1-1	-	few	CASSAEGGKGREAFF	TGCGCCAGCAGCGCGGAGGGTGGTAAAGGTAGAGAAGCTTTCTTT
TRBV9	TRBJ2-3	-	-	CARSVGGGYTDTQYF	TGTGCCCGCAGCGTAGGGGGGGGGTATACAGATACGCAGTATTTT
TRBV7-8	TRBJ1-5	TRBD1	-	CASSSLDRGSQHQHF	TGTGCCAGCAGCTCGTTGGACAGGGGCTCTCAGCACCAGCATTTT
TRBV6-6	TRBJ2-7	-	-	CASSYGLGGHYEQYF	TGTGCCAGCAGCTACGGCCTAGGAGGCCACTACGAGCAGTACTTC
TRBV4-3	TRBJ2-1	-	-	CASSQDWGREQFF	TGCGCCAGCAGCCAAGATTGGGGGCGTGAGCAGTTCTTC
TRBV10-3	TRBJ2-7	-	few	CAISESEQIGTYEQYF	TGTGCCATCAGTGAGTCAGAACAGATTGGTACCTACGAGCAGTACTTC
TRBV4-3	TRBJ1-5	-	-	CASSQDRYSNQPQHF	TGCGCCAGCAGCCAAGATCGGTATAGCAATCAGCCCCAGCATTTT
TRBV9	TRBJ1-2	-	many	CASSETPDPSYGYTF	TGTGCCAGCAGCGAAACCCCGGACCCTTCCTATGGCTACACCTTC
TRBV11-2	TRBJ1-1	-	-	CASSPGRRGAFF	TGTGCCAGCAGCCCTGGACGGCGAGGGGCTTTCTTT
TRBV4-1	TRBJ2-3	-	-	CASSQEAGSSTDTQYF	TGCGCCAGCAGCCAAGAGGCGGGGTCCAGCACAGATACGCAGTATTTT
TRBV6-4	TRBJ2-3	-	many	CASSAGTRSTDTQYF	TGTGCCAGCAGTGCCGGGACAAGAAGCACAGATACGCAGTATTTT
TRBV29-1	TRBJ2-5	-	-	CSVEAPSGTRETQYF	TGCAGCGTTGAAGCCCCCTCCGGGACAAGAGAGACCCAGTACTTC
TRBV5-5	TRBJ1-3	-	-	CASSPGGRAFSGNTIYF	TGTGCCAGCAGCCCCGGCGGTCGGGCCTTCTCTGGAAACACCATATATTTT
TRBV11-2	TRBJ2-7	-	-	CASSRRQGGNYEQYF	TGTGCCAGCAGCCGAAGACAGGGAGGGAACTACGAGCAGTACTTC
TRBV4-3	TRBJ1-2	TRBD1	few	CASSQVGRGSYTF	TGCGCCAGCAGCCAAGTGGGCAGGGGGAGCTACACCTTC
TRBV24-1	TRBJ2-5	TRBD2	many	CATSDGGTSGGWETQYF	TGTGCCACCAGTGATGGGGGGACTAGCGGGGGATGGGAGACCCAGTACTTC
TRBV20-1	TRBJ2-3	TRBD2	few	CRRGGADTQYF	TGCAGACGGGGGGGCGCAGATACGCAGTATTTT
TRBV16	TRBJ1-1	-	once	CASSPSDMNTEAFF	TGTGCCAGCAGCCCTTCCGACATGAACACTGAAGCTTTCTTT
TRBV5-1	TRBJ2-5	-	many	CASSLMLGGQETQYF	TGCGCCAGCAGCTTGATGTTGGGTGGCCAAGAGACCCAGTACTTC
TRBV4-1	TRBJ1-6	-	-	CASRGQSSYNSPLHF	TGCGCCAGCAGAGGACAGAGCTCCTATAATTCACCCCTCCACTTT
TRBV13	TRBJ1-6	TRBD1	few	CASSFLGTGTLSPLHF	TGTGCCAGCAGCTTTTTGGGGACAGGGACACTATCACCCCTCCACTTT
TRBV5-1	TRBJ2-5	-	many	CASEDTAGETQYF	TGCGCCAGCGAAGACACCGCAGGGGAGACCCAGTACTTC
TRBV4-2	TRBJ1-1	-	-	CASSQDTREAFF	TGTGCCAGCAGCCAAGATACTAGGGAAGCTTTCTTT
TRBV20-1	TRBJ2-1	TRBD2	few	CSASSGGGANEQFF	TGCAGTGCTAGCTCCGGCGGGGGGGCCAATGAGCAGTTCTTC
TRBV11-2	TRBJ2-1	-	-	CASSLGGKNEQFF	TGTGCCAGCAGCTTAGGCGGGAAGAATGAGCAGTTCTTC
TRBV5-6	TRBJ2-7	-	-	CASSRFTGTVGYEQYF	TGTGCCAGCAGCCGATTCACCGGGACGGTAGGCTACGAGCAGTACTTC
TRBV9	TRBJ2-7	-	-	CASSVTPLGSYEQYF	TGTGCCAGCAGCGTAACCCCCCTGGGGTCCTACGAGCAGTACTTC
TRBV7-8	TRBJ2-1	TRBD2	few	CASSHLSGGAYYNEQFF	TGTGCCAGCAGCCATCTCAGCGGGGGGGCCTATTACAATGAGCAGTTCTTC
TRBV5-5	TRBJ1-1	TRBD1	-	CASSLSMGQGAFF	TGTGCCAGCAGCTTGTCCATGGGACAGGGGGCTTTCTTT
TRBV12-3/TRBV12-4	TRBJ2-7	-	few	CASSTQYEQYF	TGTGCCAGCAGTACCCAATACGAGCAGTACTTC
TRBV10-3	TRBJ2-2	TRBD1	few	CAITGQGAAGELFF	TGTGCCATCACTGGACAGGGGGCCGCCGGGGAGCTGTTTTTT
TRBV5-5	TRBJ2-1	TRBD2	-	CASSLTGGGPPYF	TGTGCCAGCAGCTTGACCGGCGGGGGGCCTCCTTACTTC
TRBV5-6	TRBJ2-5	TRBD1	-	CASSPTMRTGQLLGTQYF	TGTGCCAGCAGCCCGACAATGAGGACAGGCCAGCTTTTAGGGACCCAGTACTTC
TRBV18	TRBJ2-4	-	few	CASSPPGSEAKNIQYF	TGTGCCAGCTCACCGCCGGGCTCAGAGGCCAAAAACATTCAGTACTTC
TRBV4-1	TRBJ2-2	TRBD2	-	CASSTLRTSGGTNTGELFF	TGCGCCAGCAGCACCCTCCGGACTAGCGGGGGTACGAACACCGGGGAGCTGTTTTTT
TRBV7-9	TRBJ2-7	TRBD1	few	CASSPRTGGYEQYF	TGTGCCAGCAGCCCGCGGACAGGGGGCTACGAGCAGTACTTC
TRBV20-1	TRBJ1-5	TRBD1	-	CSAGGGSQPQHF	TGCAGTGCTGGAGGGGGCTCTCAGCCCCAGCATTTT
TRBV5-5	TRBJ2-6	-	few	CASTLGTLGWAGANVLTF	TGTGCCAGCACCCTCGGGACACTTGGTTGGGCTGGGGCCAACGTCCTGACTTTC